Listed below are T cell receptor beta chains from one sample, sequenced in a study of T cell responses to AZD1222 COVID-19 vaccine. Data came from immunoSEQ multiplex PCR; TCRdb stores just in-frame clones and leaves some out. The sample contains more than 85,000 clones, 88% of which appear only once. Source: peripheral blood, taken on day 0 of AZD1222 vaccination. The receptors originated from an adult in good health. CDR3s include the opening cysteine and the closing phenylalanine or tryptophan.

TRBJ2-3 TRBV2 CASSEYADTQYF
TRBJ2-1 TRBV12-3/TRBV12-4 CASSLTDPTPFF
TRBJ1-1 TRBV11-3 CASSRQGSTEAFF
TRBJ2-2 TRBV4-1 CASSRTGDGSGELFF
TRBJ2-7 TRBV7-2 CASSLFEGTSYEQYF
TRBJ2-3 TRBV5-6 CASRSVRGTDTQYF
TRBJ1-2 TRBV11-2 CASSPPTARGDGYTF
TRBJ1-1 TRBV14 CASSHRDYTEAFF
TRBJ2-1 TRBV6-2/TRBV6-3 CASSYSLAGGWNEQFF
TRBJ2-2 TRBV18 CASSSGQGIAGELFF
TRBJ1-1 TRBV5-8 CASRRGPGNTEAFF
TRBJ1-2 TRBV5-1 CASSPAGGRSYGYTF
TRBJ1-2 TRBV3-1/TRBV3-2 CASSQDFGGRGYTF
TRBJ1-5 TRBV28 CASSPLNQPQHF
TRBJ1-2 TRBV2 CASRLWDIYGYTF
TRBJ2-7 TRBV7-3 CASSPAGGGEQYF
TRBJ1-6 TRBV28 CASSPYRDRDNSPLHF
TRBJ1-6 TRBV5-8 CASPGTVNSPLHF
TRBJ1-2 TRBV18 CASSPRKYNGYTF
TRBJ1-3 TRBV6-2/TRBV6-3 CASSYSTWDRVARDTIYF
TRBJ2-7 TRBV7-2 CASSLSLGRGDEQYF
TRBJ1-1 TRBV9 CASSVGVGQGTEAFF
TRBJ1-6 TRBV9 CASSTRGVGGSPLHF
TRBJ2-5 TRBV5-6 CASCHPETQYF
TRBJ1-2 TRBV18 CASSPGTGGYGYTF
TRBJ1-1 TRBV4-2 CASSQGLRGTATEAFF
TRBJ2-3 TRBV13 CASSFRQGGTDTQYF
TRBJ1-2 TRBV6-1 CASSETPYGYTF
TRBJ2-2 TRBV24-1 CATSVTGNTGELFF
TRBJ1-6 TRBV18 CASSPLSRGTNSPLHF
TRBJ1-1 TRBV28 CASSSFDRDRDDEAFF
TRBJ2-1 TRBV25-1 CASSEYNGGEQFF
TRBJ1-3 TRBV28 CASSRQGLGNTIYF
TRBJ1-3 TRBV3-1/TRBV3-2 CASSARDGRNTIYF
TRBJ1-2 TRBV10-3 CAILPSSSNYGYTF
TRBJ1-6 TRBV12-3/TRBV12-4 CASSLGGSPLHF
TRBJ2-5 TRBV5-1 CASSEGETQYF
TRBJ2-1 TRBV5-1 CASSLGGSYNEQFF
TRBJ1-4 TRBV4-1 CASSQVWQGDEKLFF
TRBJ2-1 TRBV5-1 CASSRDRGHNEQFF